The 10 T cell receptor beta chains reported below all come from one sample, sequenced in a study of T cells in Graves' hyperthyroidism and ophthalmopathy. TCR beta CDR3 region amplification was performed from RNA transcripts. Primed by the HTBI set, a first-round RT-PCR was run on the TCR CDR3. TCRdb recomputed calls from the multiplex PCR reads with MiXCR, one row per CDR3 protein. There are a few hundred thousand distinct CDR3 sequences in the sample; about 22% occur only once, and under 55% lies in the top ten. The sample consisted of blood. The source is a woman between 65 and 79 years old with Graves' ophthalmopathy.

CDR3 nucleotide sequence: TGCAGTGCTAGTATCGGGACTAGCCGATCCTACAATGAGCAGTTCTTC. Translating gives CSASIGTSRSYNEQFF. V usage is TRBV20-1 and J usage is TRBJ2-1; 9 bases map to TRBD2. CDR1 and CDR2 (germline): DFQATT, SNEGSKA (reference sequence). V was clipped by 3 bases and J by 1 base; unmatched bases: 7. CDR3 size: 16 residues.

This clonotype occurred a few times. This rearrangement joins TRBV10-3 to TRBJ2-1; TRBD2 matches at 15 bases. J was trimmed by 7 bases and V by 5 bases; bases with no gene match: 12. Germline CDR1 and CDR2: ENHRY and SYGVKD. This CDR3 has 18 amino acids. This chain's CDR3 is CAISHWTSGRATTNEQFF. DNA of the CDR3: TGTGCCATCAGTCATTGGACTAGCGGGAGGGCCACAACAAATGAGCAGTTCTTC.

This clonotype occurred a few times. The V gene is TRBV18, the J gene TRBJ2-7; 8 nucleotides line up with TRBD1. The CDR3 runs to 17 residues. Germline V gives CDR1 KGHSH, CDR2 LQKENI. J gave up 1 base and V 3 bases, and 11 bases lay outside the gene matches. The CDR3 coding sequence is TGTGCCAGCTCACCCGGTCTGGAGGGGGACAGGTCCTACGAGCAGTACTTC. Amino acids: CASSPGLEGDRSYEQYF. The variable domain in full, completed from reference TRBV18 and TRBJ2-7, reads NAGVMQNPRHLVRRRGQEARLRCSPMKGHSHVYWYRQLPEEGLKFMVYLQKENIIDESGMPKERFSAEFPKEGPSILRIQQVVRGDSAAYFCASSPGLEGDRSYEQYFGPGTRLTVT.

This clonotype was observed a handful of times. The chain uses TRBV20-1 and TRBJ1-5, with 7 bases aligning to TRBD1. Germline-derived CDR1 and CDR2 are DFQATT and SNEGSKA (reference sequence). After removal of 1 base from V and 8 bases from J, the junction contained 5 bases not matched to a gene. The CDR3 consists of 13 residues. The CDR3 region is CSARGDRVEPQHF. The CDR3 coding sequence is TGCAGTGCTAGAGGGGACAGAGTGGAGCCCCAGCATTTT.

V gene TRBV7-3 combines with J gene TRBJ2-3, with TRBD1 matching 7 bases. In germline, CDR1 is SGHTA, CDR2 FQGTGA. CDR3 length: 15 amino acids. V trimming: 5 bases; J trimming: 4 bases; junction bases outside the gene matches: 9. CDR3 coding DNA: TGTGCCAGCAGCAAACAGGGGCTCGGGGCAGATACGCAGTATTTT. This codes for CASSKQGLGADTQYF. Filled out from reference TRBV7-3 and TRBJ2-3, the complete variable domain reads GAGVSQTPSNKVTEKGKYVELRCDPISGHTALYWYRQSLGQGPEFLIYFQGTGAADDSGLPNDRFFAVRPEGSVSTLKIQRTERGDSAVYLCASSKQGLGADTQYFGPGTRLTVL.

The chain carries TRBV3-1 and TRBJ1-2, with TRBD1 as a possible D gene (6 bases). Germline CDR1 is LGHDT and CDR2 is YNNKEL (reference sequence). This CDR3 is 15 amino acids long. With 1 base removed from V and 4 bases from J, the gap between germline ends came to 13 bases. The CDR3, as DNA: TGTGCCAGCAGCCAAGTAGGGGGGATAGGCTATGGCTACACCTTC. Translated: CASSQVGGIGYGYTF.

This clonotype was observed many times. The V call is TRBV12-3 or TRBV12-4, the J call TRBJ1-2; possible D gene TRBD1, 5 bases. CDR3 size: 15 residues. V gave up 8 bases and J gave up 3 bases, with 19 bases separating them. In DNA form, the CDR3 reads TGTGCCAGCGGGCGACAGAGCCTGGGATACTATGGCTACACCTTC. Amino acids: CASGRQSLGYYGYTF.

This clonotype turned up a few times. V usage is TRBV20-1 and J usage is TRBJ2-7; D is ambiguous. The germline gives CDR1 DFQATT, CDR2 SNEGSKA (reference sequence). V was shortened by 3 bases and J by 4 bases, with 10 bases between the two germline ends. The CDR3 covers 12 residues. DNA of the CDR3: TGCAGTGCTAGTGAGGACGGTTACGAGCAGTACTTC. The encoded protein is CSASEDGYEQYF.

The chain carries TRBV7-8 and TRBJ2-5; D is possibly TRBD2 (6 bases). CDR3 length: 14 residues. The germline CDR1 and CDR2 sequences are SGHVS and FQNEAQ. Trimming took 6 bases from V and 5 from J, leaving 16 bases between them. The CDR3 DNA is TGTGCCAGCAGAAGATCCGGCGGAGGGGAGACCCAGTACTTC. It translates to CASRRSGGGETQYF.

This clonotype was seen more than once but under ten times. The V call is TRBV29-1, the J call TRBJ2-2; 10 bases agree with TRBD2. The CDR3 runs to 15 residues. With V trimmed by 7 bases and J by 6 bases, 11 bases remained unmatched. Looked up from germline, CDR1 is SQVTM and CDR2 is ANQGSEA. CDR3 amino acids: CSARSAGGLSGELFF. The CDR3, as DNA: TGCAGCGCGAGGTCAGCGGGAGGGTTATCCGGGGAGCTGTTTTTT.